The present T cell receptor (beta chain) was sequenced within a study of Graves' ophthalmopathy and Graves' hyperthyroidism. Overall study findings and caveats: Blood was where most expanded thyroid clonotypes above 0.001 frequency also turned up.

RNA transcripts yielded amplified TCR beta CDR3 regions. In the first round, RT-PCR was carried out with HTBI primers, and a multiplex PCR formed the second round. TCRdb independently ran MiXCR on the multiplex PCR reads; one entry per CDR3 protein. The sample has 400,000 to 500,000 distinct CDR3 sequences, roughly 21% seen once. This clonotype showed up many times. Its antigen is not known. Stable hyperthyroidism meant no progression to ophthalmopathy within 18 months of follow-up. Clinical symptoms, serum thyroxine, TRAb, thyroid ultrasound and orbital computed tomography formed the basis of diagnosis. The sequenced sample was peripheral blood. The receptor was derived from a woman aged 18-29 years with stable Graves' hyperthyroidism.

The CDR3 DNA sequence: TGTGCCAGCAGTCCTAGCGTTAGTAGCGACGAGCAGTACTTC. It encodes CASSPSVSSDEQYF. The chain joins TRBV7-2 to TRBJ2-7; maybe TRBD2 (6 bases). The germline gives CDR1 SGHTA, CDR2 FQGNSA. This CDR3 comprises 14 residues. V dropped 6 bases and J dropped 5 bases, with 17 bases sitting between them.